This entry describes one T cell receptor (beta chain). The entry originates in a study of cytomegalovirus exposure and HLA in healthy donors. Primers for the PCR totalled 60 Vbeta and 13 Jbeta. TCRdb's copy holds only in-frame clones and misses some; the assay was immunoSEQ multiplex PCR. The table counts tens of thousands of clones; 6% to 6.5% lies in the top ten. The V end was cut by 7 bases, the J end by 0 bases, with 10 bases between. CDR3 size: 13 residues. The V gene's germline CDR1 is MGHDK and CDR2 SYGVNS. The receptor's source is a man between 25 and 39 years old in good health and CMV-seronegative. Sequenced sample: PBMCs. The chain couples TRBV25-1 to TRBJ2-7; D gene ambiguous. CDR3 protein: CASIAYSSYEQYF. The CDR3 DNA is TGTGCCAGCATTGCGTACAGCTCCTACGAGCAGTACTTC.